What follows are 27 T cell receptor beta chains derived from one specimen sequenced in a study of regulatory T cells in long-lasting Graves disease. Libraries of TCR beta came from iRepertoire HTBI primers plus Arm-PCR of CDR3 regions. TCRdb reanalysed the multiplex PCR reads using MiXCR and keeps one entry per CDR3 protein. The sample includes fewer than 400,000 distinct CDR3 sequences, roughly 20% of them seen just once. Time point meaning: persistent/refractory GD, antithyroid drugs over 5 years with positive TRAb. RNA extracted from PBMCs served as the sequencing template. The source material was peripheral blood mononuclear cells (PBMCs), sampled when the disease was refractory, from a patient treated with antithyroid drugs. The receptors were gathered from a female donor with Graves disease.

In this sample, this clonotype turned up many times. The chain recombines TRBV7-2 with TRBJ2-7; tentative D call: TRBD1 (5 bases). Per the germline V gene, CDR1 is SGHTA and CDR2 is FQGNSA. V gave up 1 base and J gave up 3 bases, with 13 bases separating them. The CDR3 spans 15 residues. The CDR3 DNA reads TGTGCCAGCAGCTTAGATTTCCAGGGTCTCTACGAGCAGTACTTC. Residues: CASSLDFQGLYEQYF.

Note on this clonotype: A much larger clone lies a single base off, so this may be a read error. The chain recombines TRBV11-2 with TRBJ1-4; 10 bases fit TRBD1. The CDR3 has 15 residues. The V gene's germline CDR1 is SGHAT and CDR2 FQNNGV. CDR3 in DNA: TGTGTCAGCAGCTACGGGACAGGGGTCGCTGAAAAACTGTTTTTT. The encoded protein is CVSSYGTGVAEKLFF.

This clonotype showed up many times. The V gene is TRBV3-1, the J gene TRBJ1-6; no clear D gene. There are 15 residues in the CDR3. Germline lookup yields CDR1 LGHDT and CDR2 YNNKEL (reference sequence). With 0 bases removed from V and 8 bases from J, the gap between germline ends came to 11 bases. This chain's CDR3 is CASSQDWQLDSPLHF. Written as DNA, the CDR3 is TGTGCCAGCAGCCAAGATTGGCAGTTAGATTCACCCCTCCACTTT.

This clonotype was picked up many times. The chain combines TRBV10-3 with TRBJ2-7; D is possibly TRBD1 (6 bases). This CDR3 has 13 amino acids. CDR1 and CDR2 from the germline V gene are ENHRY and SYGVKD. Deletions cut 4 bases from V and 0 bases from J, with 7 bases between. The CDR3, as DNA: TGTGCCATCAGTGGGACAGACTCCTACGAGCAGTACTTC. This sequence encodes CAISGTDSYEQYF.

This clonotype occurred many times. Here the CDR3 DNA reads TGTGCTAGTGGTTTCATTAATCAGCCCCAGCATTTT. Amino acids: CASGFINQPQHF. This sequence joins TRBV12-5 and TRBJ1-5, with D uncertain. CDR1 and CDR2 (germline): LGHNT, FRNRAP. The CDR3 is 12 residues long. Between the trimmed V and J ends, which lost 3 bases and 4 bases, there was a span of 4 bases.

The sample holds many counts of this clonotype. The chain uses TRBV27 and TRBJ1-1; D is unclear. V lost 3 bases and J lost 9, with 11 bases in between. Germline CDR1 and CDR2: MNHEY and SMNVEV (reference sequence). There are 12 residues in the CDR3. CDR3 region: CASSFLLGKAFF. The CDR3 DNA reads TGTGCCAGCAGTTTTCTTTTAGGGAAAGCTTTCTTT.

In its sample, this clonotype was seen many times. The chain carries TRBV3-1 and TRBJ2-5, with TRBD2 matching 7 bases. The ends lost 1 base at V and 5 bases at J; junction bases unmatched: 13. CDR1 is LGHDT and CDR2 is YNNKEL in the germline V gene (reference sequence). The CDR3 extends over 17 amino acids. CDR3 coding DNA: TGTGCCAGCAGCCAAGGGGAGAGGCGGGAGTTCGGGGAGACCCAGTACTTC. It encodes CASSQGERREFGETQYF.

The chain couples TRBV5-1 to TRBJ2-5, with TRBD1 as a possible D gene (6 bases). Trimming pared 6 bases from V and 11 bases from J, leaving 14 bases between. From germline, CDR1 is SGHRS and CDR2 YFSETQ. The CDR3 consists of 11 residues. CDR3 sequence (DNA): TGCGCCAGCAACAGGGAAGGGTCTCAGTACTTC. Its protein is CASNREGSQYF. Filled out from reference TRBV5-1 and TRBJ2-5, the complete variable domain reads KAGVTQTPRYLIKTRGQQVTLSCSPISGHRSVSWYQQTPGQGLQFLFEYFSETQRNKGNFPGRFSGRQFSNSRSEMNVSTLELGDSALYLCASNREGSQYFGPGTRLLVL.

This clonotype was observed a few times. The chain joins TRBV7-8 to TRBJ1-5; 7 bases agree with TRBD1. Trimming at V came to 10 bases and at J to 3 bases, leaving 9 bases not matched to a gene. Germline CDR1 SGHVS, CDR2 FQNEAQ. This CDR3 is 14 amino acids long. CDR3 DNA: TGTGCCACCGCTACAGGGGTGACCAATCAGCCCCAGCATTTT. This gives the protein CATATGVTNQPQHF.

Turning to this clonotype: Lacking the conserved final phenylalanine or tryptophan, this CDR3 likely reflects a read error. V is TRBV20-1 and J is TRBJ2-7, with 11 nucleotides matching TRBD1. Germline V gene sequence: CDR1 DFQATT, CDR2 SNEGSKA (reference sequence). The V gene end was trimmed by 6 bases and the J gene end by 6 bases; junction bases not matched to a gene: 7. The CDR3 consists of 13 residues. This chain's CDR3 is CSAPGDRGGEQYL. Written as DNA, the CDR3 is TGCAGTGCCCCTGGGGACAGGGGGGGCGAGCAGTACCTC.

The chain combines TRBV7-2 with TRBJ2-7; D is uncertain. The germline V and J ends were trimmed by 5 bases and 1 base, with 9 bases remaining between them. This CDR3 region has 13 residues. Germline V gene data show CDR1 as SGHTA and CDR2 as FQGNSA. Written as DNA, the CDR3 is TGTGCCAGCAGCGGTTCTTGGTCCTACGAGCAGTACTTC. Protein: CASSGSWSYEQYF.

The chain recombines TRBV12-3 or TRBV12-4 with TRBJ2-3; D not certain. The V end lost 3 bases, the J end lost 2 bases, and 9 bases lay between the germline ends. This CDR3 comprises 14 residues. CDR3 loop: CASSLGTNTDTQYF. The CDR3 DNA reads TGTGCCAGCAGTTTGGGTACTAACACAGATACGCAGTATTTT.

The chain uses TRBV12-3 or TRBV12-4 and TRBJ1-3, with a possible D match to TRBD1 (5 bases). Trimming removed 9 bases at V and 0 bases at J, with 12 bases between. This CDR3 comprises 14 residues. The CDR3 sequence: CASYQGTSGNTIYF. The CDR3 bases are TGTGCCAGTTATCAAGGGACCTCTGGAAACACCATATATTTT.

This clonotype was observed a few times. V gene TRBV28 combines with J gene TRBJ1-5; perhaps TRBD1 as D (6 bases). In germline, CDR1 is MDHEN, CDR2 SYDVKM. Trimming left V 9 bases short and J 2 bases short, with 14 bases between. This CDR3 is 14 amino acids long. The CDR3 coding sequence is TGTGCCAGTATGACAGGTGCCGGCAATCAGCCCCAGCATTTT. Translated: CASMTGAGNQPQHF.

J is TRBJ2-7 and V is TRBV25-1; the D gene is possibly TRBD1 (6 bases). Germline V gives CDR1 MGHDK, CDR2 SYGVNS. Trimming took off 6 bases at V and 2 bases at J, with 14 bases between the two ends. The CDR3 covers 14 residues. In DNA form, the CDR3 reads TGTGCCAGCAGCCCAGGGGATAGGACCTACGAGCAGTACTTC. This codes for CASSPGDRTYEQYF.

This chain uses TRBV7-9 with TRBJ2-7; tentatively, D is TRBD1 or TRBD2 (7 bases each). Per germline, CDR1 SEHNR and CDR2 FQNEAQ (reference sequence). The CDR3 extends over 14 amino acids. Trimming left V 5 bases short and J 4 bases short, with 15 bases between. The CDR3 loop is CASSGGDREYEQYF. CDR3 nucleotides: TGTGCCAGCAGCGGGGGGGACAGAGAATACGAGCAGTACTTC.

This chain links TRBV20-1 with TRBJ1-5; possible D gene TRBD1, 6 bases. The CDR3 extends over 14 amino acids. The V end lost 5 bases, the J end lost 0 bases, and 11 bases lay between the germline ends. Germline values: CDR1 DFQATT, CDR2 SNEGSKA (reference sequence). The CDR3 loop is CSAPRGYSNQPQHF. CDR3 DNA: TGCAGTGCTCCCAGGGGCTATAGCAATCAGCCCCAGCATTTT.

This clonotype was recorded at least ten times. The chain joins TRBV12-3 or TRBV12-4 to TRBJ1-1, with 9 bases aligning to TRBD1. Trimming removed 2 bases from V and 3 bases from J; junction bases left unmatched: 1. The CDR3 runs to 14 residues. The CDR3 DNA follows: TGTGCCAGCAGTTTAACAGGGGGCGACACTGAAGCTTTCTTT. Translation: CASSLTGGDTEAFF.

In its sample, this clonotype was seen a few times. V gene TRBV6-5 combines with J gene TRBJ1-3; no definite D call. CDR3 length: 15 amino acids. Trimming took off 0 bases at V and 2 bases at J, with 8 bases between the two ends. Germline CDR1 MNHEY, CDR2 SVGAGI. The CDR3 DNA sequence: TGTGCCAGCAGTTACTCGACCGGGGCTGGAAACACCATATATTTT. Translated: CASSYSTGAGNTIYF.

This clonotype was detected a few times. The chain joins TRBV9 to TRBJ1-6; D gene ambiguous. Deletions cut 1 base from V and 4 bases from J, with 9 bases between. The CDR3 loop spans 15 amino acids. Germline CDR1 SGDLS, CDR2 YYNGEE. This CDR3 reads CASSVSGVYNSPLHF. The CDR3 DNA reads as TGTGCCAGCAGCGTATCCGGGGTGTATAATTCACCCCTCCACTTT.

This clonotype was observed at least ten times. The CDR3, as DNA: TGTGCCAGCAGCCAAGACGGGGTGGGCCTACGGACCCAGTACTTC. Amino acids: CASSQDGVGLRTQYF. This rearrangement joins TRBV3-1 to TRBJ2-5; tentatively, D is TRBD2 (5 bases). The CDR3 is 15 amino acids. Trimming cost V 0 bases and J 7 bases, with 15 bases left between them. In germline, CDR1 is LGHDT, CDR2 YNNKEL (reference sequence).

In its sample, this clonotype was seen a few times. The chain joins TRBV20-1 to TRBJ1-5; D gene uncertain. The CDR3 is 14 residues long. Trimming left V 6 bases short and J 2 bases short, with 14 bases between. Germline V gene sequence: CDR1 DFQATT, CDR2 SNEGSKA (reference sequence). The CDR3 nucleotides are TGCAGTGCCTCCCAGTTCGAGGGCAATCAGCCCCAGCATTTT. Residues: CSASQFEGNQPQHF.

There are many counts of this clonotype. This sequence joins TRBV28 and TRBJ1-1; 11 bases fit TRBD1. Germline assignment: CDR1 MDHEN and CDR2 SYDVKM. The CDR3 has 15 residues. The J segment lost 4 bases and the V segment lost 4 bases, leaving 5 bases of the junction unmatched. As DNA, the CDR3 is TGTGCCAGCAGTTGGCGGGACAGGGGGGGCACTGAAGCTTTCTTT. Residues: CASSWRDRGGTEAFF.

This clonotype was found a few times. In nucleotides, the CDR3 is TGCGCCAGCAGCCAAGAAGTGGGGTTCTACGAGCAGTACTTC. Translating gives CASSQEVGFYEQYF. The chain has TRBV4-3 and TRBJ2-7; no definite D call. Trimming removed 0 bases at V and 3 bases at J, with 9 bases between. Germline V gene lookup returns CDR1 LGHNA and CDR2 YSLEER. This CDR3 region has 14 residues.

The V call is TRBV6-1, the J call TRBJ1-2; 8 nucleotides match TRBD1. CDR3 length: 14 residues. CDR1 and CDR2 from the germline V gene are MNHNS and SASEGT. The trim removed 7 bases at V and 8 bases at J, leaving 12 bases unmatched. Here the CDR3 reads CASNTGGRLNGYTF. The CDR3 coding sequence is TGTGCCAGCAACACAGGGGGTCGTTTGAACGGCTACACCTTC.

This clonotype showed up just a few times. One junction end disagrees with the germline gene, perhaps due to a read error. The gene calls are TRBV11-2 and TRBJ1-5, with D maybe TRBD1 (5 bases). Germline CDR1 and CDR2: SGHAT and FQNNGV. The CDR3 runs 16 residues. The CDR3 DNA reads TGTGCCGGCAGCTTAGGGTGGGGGAGTAGGGGTCAGCCCCAGCATTTT. Protein sequence: CAGSLGWGSRGQPQHF.

In its sample, this clonotype was seen a few times. V is TRBV19 and J is TRBJ1-1, with 7 bases aligning to TRBD1. In germline, CDR1 is LNHDA, CDR2 SQIVND (reference sequence). Trimming at V came to 7 bases and at J to 4 bases, leaving 6 bases not matched to a gene. This CDR3 spans 13 amino acids. DNA of the CDR3: TGTGCCAGTAAGCGTCAGGGGGGCACTGAAGCTTTCTTT. It translates to CASKRQGGTEAFF.